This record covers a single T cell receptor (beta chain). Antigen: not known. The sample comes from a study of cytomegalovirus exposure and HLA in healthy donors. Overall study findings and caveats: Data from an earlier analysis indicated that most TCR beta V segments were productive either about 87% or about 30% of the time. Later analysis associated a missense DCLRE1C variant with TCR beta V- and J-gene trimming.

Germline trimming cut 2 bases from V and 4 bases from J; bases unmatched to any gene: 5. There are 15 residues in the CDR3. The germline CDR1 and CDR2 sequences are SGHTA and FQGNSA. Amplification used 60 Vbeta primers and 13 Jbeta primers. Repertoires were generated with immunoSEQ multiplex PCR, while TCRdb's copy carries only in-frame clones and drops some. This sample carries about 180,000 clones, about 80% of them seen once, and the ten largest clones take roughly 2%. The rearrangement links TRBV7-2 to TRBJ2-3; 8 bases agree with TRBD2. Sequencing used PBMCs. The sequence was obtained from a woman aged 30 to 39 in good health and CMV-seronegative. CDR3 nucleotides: TGTGCCAGCAGCTTACCCGGGGGGGCCCCAGATACGCAGTATTTT. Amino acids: CASSLPGGAPDTQYF.